The clone carrying this T cell receptor beta chain was picked up a small number of times. The entry originates in a study of identical twins. V dropped 3 bases and J dropped 1 base, with 10 bases sitting between them. The CDR3 spans 13 residues. Germline V gene sequence: CDR1 DFQATT, CDR2 SNEGSKA (reference sequence). TCRdb re-derived calls from the 5' RACE reads in MiXCR, one entry per CDR3 protein. The data show roughly 1,500,000 distinct CDR3 sequences, less than 40% seen once. The TCR originated in a newborn girl in good health. The material sequenced was cord blood. The chain has TRBV20-1 and TRBJ2-7; D perhaps matches TRBD2 (5 bases). CDR3 in DNA: TGCAGTGCTAGCGTCGGGATTTCCTACGAGCAGTACTTC. Translated, it gives CSASVGISYEQYF.